This TCR beta chain was captured by sequencing in a study of T-cell memory formation after mild COVID-19. Looking at the study overall: Clustering of TCRs was largely donor specific. Broader study findings: The finding that pre-infection memory included some responding clones suggested that cross-reactive memory joined. There was a balanced CD4/CD8 profile in clones contracting day 15 to 85, and later expanders leaned CD4+. Contracting clones localized mainly to CM and EM when CD4+ and mainly to EMRA when CD8+.

This clonotype was counted a few times. Its antigen remains unknown. MiXCR, run by TCRdb on the 5' RACE reads, gives a single entry per CDR3 protein. The repertoire includes 110,000 to 150,000 distinct CDR3 sequences, 11% to 15% of them detected once, and around 27% sits in the top ten. Trimming took off 4 bases at V and 2 bases at J, with 14 bases between the two ends. The germline V gene has CDR1 SGHAT and CDR2 FQNNGV. The CDR3 extends over 15 amino acids. Sequencing input: PBMCs or a T cell subset sorted from them (not recorded which). The chain joins TRBV11-2 to TRBJ2-5; TRBD1 or TRBD2 may be the D gene (5 bases each). This clonotype originated in an adult woman who had mild COVID-19 (a few samples of this study predate the infection). Cell type and time point are not known. CDR3 amino acids: CASSSPRGTQETQYF. The CDR3 DNA reads as TGTGCCAGCAGCTCACCCCGTGGGACGCAAGAGACCCAGTACTTC.